This TCR beta chain was identified during a study of cytomegalovirus exposure and HLA in healthy donors. The PCR had 60 Vbeta and 13 Jbeta primers. Profiled with immunoSEQ multiplex PCR; TCRdb holds only in-frame clones, not every one. The data hold about 160,000 clones, with approximately 81% observed a single time. This clone was seen a few times. The sample consisted of PBMCs. The source is a female donor in good health and CMV-seronegative.

The CDR3 sequence is CASSVSAGGPNEQFF. The CDR3 coding sequence is TGTGCCAGCAGCGTATCCGCGGGAGGCCCCAATGAGCAGTTCTTC. The rearrangement uses TRBV9 and TRBJ2-1; 8 bases line up with TRBD2. This CDR3 is 15 amino acids long. V trimming: 1 base; J trimming: 6 bases; junction bases outside the gene matches: 6. Germline V CDR1 and CDR2: SGDLS, YYNGEE.